This T cell receptor beta chain came from a study of tumor and adjacent non-tumor tissue in lung cancer (dated by TCRdb to 2016 to 2019). Background for the entire study: The cohort included roughly 11 adenocarcinoma, 2 squamous cell carcinoma and 1 small cell lung cancer patients. The approximately 15 patients were aged roughly 31 to 85 years, included 10 men and 5 women, and had TNM stage I to III disease. A total of 95 million to 150 million productive TCRbeta reads were generated by sequencing, corresponding to an average of roughly 4 million reads per sample. The study compared bulk TCRbeta repertoires between lung tumor tissue and matched distant non-tumor lung tissue from 15 lung cancer patients. For each patient, one tumor sample and one normal lung sample were taken, giving approximately 30 paired specimens that underwent TCRbeta CDR3 sequencing. Overall study outcomes, separate from this receptor: The cohort had only around 14 patients, and the authors noted that larger samples and more detailed clinical data are needed. In normal lung, the top 100 clones accounted for a significantly larger cumulative share of the repertoire than in tumor tissue. Neither the sequencing platform nor unique molecular identifiers are named or mentioned anywhere in the methods. TCR diversity (inverse Simpson) was significantly higher in tumor than in normal lung tissue (431.37 vs 166.20, P = 0.0075, Mann-Whitney U test). Because peripheral blood was not sequenced, the blood TCRbeta repertoires of the lung cancer patients in the study went unexamined. TCR diversity was significantly higher in younger patients, and greater tumor TCR diversity was associated with shorter overall survival and shorter disease-free survival.

Bulk unsorted tissue served as the source for RNA extraction, and RNA quality was assessed using a NanoDrop ND-1000 and an Agilent 2100. Newly diagnosed lung cancer patients without prior chemotherapy who had been admitted for thoracic surgery in China between August and November 2014 were enrolled as donors. Patients with previous radiotherapy or chemotherapy, or with another concurrent cancer, were excluded from the study. Pieces of surgical tissue measuring roughly 1-2.3 cm3 were kept in RNAlater solution and stored at -80 degrees C until use. Concerning this clonotype: What antigen it recognizes has not been identified. One end of the junction does not line up with germline, which may come from a read error.

Measured from the cysteine to the phenylalanine, the CDR3 is 16 residues long. CDR3 DNA is the only sequence kept; it has 48 bases, read in frame from the first base. Looking up the germline V gene yields CDR1 MGHRA and CDR2 YSYEKL. The library was generated by multiplex PCR. For sequencing, an Illumina HiSeq 2500 was employed. TCRbeta libraries were constructed through three rounds of nested PCR with primers (Table S4) according to protocols adapted from ARM-PCR. Before sequencing, PCR products of 200-500 bp were excised from the gel and purified with the QIAquick gel extraction kit. In the source study's methods: Trimmomatic was used to clean the reads, FLASH was used to merge the reads into complete CDR3 sequences, and MiTCR was used to assign the reads to V(D)J germline segments. Clonal diversity was calculated as the inverse Simpson's index using VDJtools. Productive reads were defined as in-frame sequences without a premature stop codon. Using fastp trimming at Q25 and MiXCR clonotype assembly, TCRdb reanalyzed the public sequencing data and kept in-frame beta chains. Each entry merges the rows of one CDR3 protein and shows their most common DNA and genes. Here the V and J calls rest on TCRdb's processing, not on the authors' analysis. This sample lists 70,000 to 90,000 distinct CDR3 sequences; roughly 80% were detected once. The ten top clones hold about an eighth of the sample.

This clonotype originated in a woman in her 50s with non-small cell lung cancer. The V and J segments used are TRBV4-1 and TRBJ2-3; too little of a D gene remains to name it. Source material: lung tumor tissue. The nucleotide sequence reads TGCGCCAGCAGCCAAGATCGGGTAGTGGTCGTAGATAAGCAGTATTTT. The translation is CASSQDRVVVVDKQYF.